These T cell receptor beta chains were read from a single sample in a study of blood T cell repertoires in COVID-19. The table came from immunoSEQ multiplex PCR; TCRdb's copy has only in-frame clones and leaves some out. The repertoire holds roughly 50,000 clones, with 65% to 85% as singletons. Material for sequencing was peripheral blood. The receptors come from a man aged 70 or older with acute or convalescent COVID-19. Each CDR3 is given with its conserved first and last residue. A D gene is named only where the DNA matches it firmly. Clone size appears in some rows only: once, few, many, or a class for an expanded clone.

clone_size,v_call,j_call,d_call,cdr3_aa,cdr3_nt
NA,TRBV7-2,TRBJ1-1,TRBD1,CASSLAWDRTEAFF,TGTGCCAGCAGCTTAGCTTGGGACAGAACTGAAGCTTTCTTT
NA,TRBV5-8,TRBJ2-3,NA,CASSLGRYTDTQYF,TGTGCCAGCAGCTTGGGCCGGTACACAGATACGCAGTATTTT
once,TRBV30,TRBJ1-2,NA,CAWSVQGNVGGYTF,TGTGCCTGGAGTGTACAGGGAAATGTGGGCGGCTACACCTTC
once,TRBV19,TRBJ2-3,NA,CASSAREDTQYF,TGTGCCAGTAGCGCCCGGGAAGATACGCAGTATTTT
NA,TRBV14,TRBJ2-5,NA,CASSQDLGLETQYF,TGTGCCAGCAGCCAAGATCTTGGACTAGAGACCCAGTACTTC
NA,TRBV18,TRBJ1-2,TRBD1,CASPSGTGGLLDYGYTF,TGTGCCAGCCCGTCCGGGACAGGGGGCCTATTGGACTATGGCTACACCTTC
once,TRBV18,TRBJ1-2,TRBD1,CASSPPGTAIYGYTF,TGTGCCAGCTCACCACCGGGGACAGCAATCTATGGCTACACCTTC
NA,TRBV6-5,TRBJ1-5,NA,CASRNGGDQPQHF,TGTGCCAGCAGAAACGGGGGTGATCAGCCCCAGCATTTT
NA,TRBV5-1,TRBJ1-2,TRBD1,CASGDSSNYGYTF,TGCGCCAGCGGGGACAGCTCTAACTATGGCTACACCTTC
NA,TRBV1,TRBJ1-5,NA,CTSSPPGQSSDQPQHF,TGCACCAGCAGCCCTCCGGGACAGTCCTCCGATCAGCCCCAGCATTTT
NA,TRBV6-5,TRBJ1-5,NA,CASELESNQPQHF,TGTGCCAGCGAATTGGAGAGCAATCAGCCCCAGCATTTT
NA,TRBV9,TRBJ2-2,TRBD1,CASSIRTGGDGELFF,TGTGCCAGCAGCATAAGGACAGGGGGAGACGGGGAGCTGTTTTTT
NA,TRBV28,TRBJ2-5,NA,CASSEGVGGVETQYF,TGTGCCAGCAGTGAAGGGGTAGGGGGGGTAGAGACCCAGTACTTC
NA,TRBV5-1,TRBJ2-3,TRBD1,CASSLRQGSADTQYF,TGCGCCAGCAGCTTGAGACAGGGCTCGGCAGATACGCAGTATTTT
NA,TRBV18,TRBJ1-1,NA,CASSPSTGNTEAFF,TGTGCCAGCTCACCCTCGACAGGGAACACTGAAGCTTTCTTT
few,TRBV7-9,TRBJ1-2,NA,CASSPEVSDGYTF,TGTGCCAGCAGCCCCGAGGTGTCCGATGGCTACACCTTC
NA,TRBV6-2/TRBV6-3,TRBJ2-3,NA,CASSYQQIRDTQYF,TGTGCCAGCAGTTACCAACAGATAAGAGATACGCAGTATTTT
NA,TRBV7-3,TRBJ1-1,NA,CASSLGESTEAFF,TGTGCCAGCAGCTTAGGAGAGAGCACTGAAGCTTTCTTT
NA,TRBV7-8,TRBJ1-1,NA,CASSRSGHRTEAFF,TGTGCCAGCAGCCGATCGGGACACAGGACTGAAGCTTTCTTT
NA,TRBV6-5,TRBJ1-5,NA,CASSYSRNQPQHF,TGTGCCAGCAGTTACTCGCGAAATCAGCCCCAGCATTTT
NA,TRBV5-4,TRBJ1-2,NA,CASSPPTTYGYTF,TGTGCCAGCAGCCCACCAACAACCTATGGCTACACCTTC
NA,TRBV18,TRBJ1-5,NA,CASSSGGLSNQPQHF,TGTGCCAGCTCTTCTGGGGGCTTAAGCAATCAGCCCCAGCATTTT
NA,TRBV6-6,TRBJ1-3,NA,CASRIQSSGNTIYF,TGTGCCAGCAGAATACAGAGCTCTGGAAACACCATATATTTT
NA,TRBV18,TRBJ2-1,NA,CASSPTEYNEQFF,TGTGCCAGCTCACCAACAGAATACAATGAGCAGTTCTTC
NA,TRBV7-8,TRBJ2-2,TRBD1,CASSYADRGVPGELFF,TGTGCCAGCAGCTACGCGGACAGGGGAGTACCCGGGGAGCTGTTTTTT
NA,TRBV19,TRBJ1-5,NA,CASSIDRGGDQPQHF,TGTGCCAGTAGTATAGATCGGGGTGGCGATCAGCCCCAGCATTTT
NA,TRBV28,TRBJ2-5,TRBD1,CASRDIQGARETQYF,TGTGCCAGCAGGGACATACAGGGGGCCCGGGAGACCCAGTACTTC
NA,TRBV6-5,TRBJ1-5,NA,CASSYEGGNQPQHF,TGTGCCAGCAGTTACGAGGGTGGCAATCAGCCCCAGCATTTT
NA,TRBV5-4,TRBJ2-7,NA,CASSSAGVYEQYF,TGTGCCAGCAGTTCCGCCGGGGTGTACGAGCAGTACTTC
NA,TRBV19,TRBJ1-6,TRBD1,CASTDQTGEDSPLHF,TGTGCCAGTACCGACCAAACAGGGGAGGATTCACCCCTCCACTTT
few,TRBV7-8,TRBJ2-7,TRBD2,CASSSSSGRATMRAYEQYF,TGTGCCAGCAGCTCCTCTAGCGGGAGGGCCACTATGCGTGCCTACGAGCAGTACTTC
NA,TRBV18,TRBJ1-4,NA,CASSVTGSGEKLFF,TGTGCCAGTTCCGTGACAGGCTCAGGTGAAAAACTGTTTTTT
NA,TRBV1,TRBJ1-2,NA,CTSSQDVAPGYTF,TGCACCAGCAGCCAAGATGTGGCTCCTGGCTACACCTTC
NA,TRBV5-1,TRBJ1-6,TRBD1,CASSQSGQSNSPLHF,TGCGCCAGCAGCCAGTCGGGACAGTCTAATTCACCCCTCCACTTT
NA,TRBV6-1,TRBJ1-4,NA,CASSGGRGLLIEKLFF,TGTGCCAGCAGTGGGGGGAGGGGTCTGCTTATTGAAAAACTGTTTTTT
NA,TRBV25-1,TRBJ2-7,TRBD1,CASSDPGQGDEQYF,TGTGCCAGCAGTGACCCGGGACAGGGGGACGAGCAGTACTTC
NA,TRBV7-8,TRBJ1-1,NA,CASSLDGAEAFF,TGTGCCAGCAGCTTAGACGGGGCTGAAGCTTTCTTT
NA,TRBV4-2,TRBJ2-7,NA,CASSQDTSGIEQYF,TGTGCCAGCAGCCAAGATACCTCGGGAATCGAGCAGTACTTC
NA,TRBV28,TRBJ2-3,TRBD2,CASSRTSGRIGTDTQYF,TGTGCCAGCAGTCGTACTAGCGGGAGAATCGGCACAGATACGCAGTATTTT
once,TRBV21-1,TRBJ2-5,NA,CASSKAGAQYQETQYF,TGTGCCAGCAGCAAAGCAGGAGCTCAGTACCAAGAGACCCAGTACTTC
NA,TRBV6-5,TRBJ1-5,TRBD1,CASSRDRDNQPQHF,TGTGCCAGCAGTCGGGACAGGGATAATCAGCCCCAGCATTTT
NA,TRBV7-9,TRBJ2-7,NA,CASSQGGLGGEQYF,TGTGCCAGCAGCCAAGGGGGTCTAGGGGGCGAGCAGTACTTC
once,TRBV7-9,TRBJ1-3,NA,CASREDSGNTIYF,TGTGCCAGCAGGGAGGACTCTGGAAACACCATATATTTT
NA,TRBV3-1/TRBV3-2,TRBJ2-3,TRBD2,CASSQAALAGYTQYF,TGTGCCAGCAGCCAAGCGGCACTAGCGGGATATACGCAGTATTTT
NA,TRBV20-1,TRBJ2-7,NA,CSASWPSGEQYF,TGCAGTGCTAGTTGGCCTTCGGGGGAGCAGTACTTC
NA,TRBV5-1,TRBJ1-5,NA,CASSVDGDQPQHF,TGCGCCAGCAGCGTCGACGGGGATCAGCCCCAGCATTTT
NA,TRBV4-2,TRBJ2-1,NA,CASSQGLAGRNEQFF,TGTGCCAGCAGCCAAGGGCTGGCAGGGAGGAATGAGCAGTTCTTC
NA,TRBV19,TRBJ1-1,TRBD1,CASSPDRGDKAFF,TGTGCCAGTAGTCCCGACAGGGGCGACAAAGCTTTCTTT
NA,TRBV5-1,TRBJ2-1,TRBD2,CASSSSSGSSYNEQFF,TGCGCCAGCAGCTCATCTAGCGGGAGCTCCTACAATGAGCAGTTCTTC
NA,TRBV3-1/TRBV3-2,TRBJ1-1,NA,CASSPRSTPWEAFF,TGTGCCAGCAGCCCCCGTAGTACCCCCTGGGAAGCTTTCTTT